This TCR beta chain was recorded in a study of shared clonotypes between healthy human individuals. Naive CD8 isolation took CD45RO-negative cells positively selected for CCR7 and excluded terminally differentiated effector memory CD45RA+ cells. Points from the study as a whole: Shared clonotypes: roughly 5% naive CD4, under 4% naive CD8, around 2.4% memory CD4, 0.35% to 0.5% memory CD8. Researchers found naive subsets generally carried larger estimated richness than memory subsets. Generation probabilities were higher for clonotypes shared across all four sorted-subset donors than for unshared ones.

In replicate PCRs of sorted subsets, roughly 210 ng DNA, approximately 30,000 T cell genomes, was used. Measured with immunoSEQ multiplex PCR; TCRdb has only the in-frame clones, and not every one. The sample carries around 1,900,000 clones, around 93% recorded once. With respect to this clone: What it binds is unknown.

This CDR3 spans 16 amino acids. The germline gives CDR1 MDHEN, CDR2 SYDVKM. The V gene lost 7 bases and the J gene lost 3 bases, with 22 bases spanning the gap. The TCR sequence derives from a man younger than 35 in good health. Some clones in this sample may be carry-over from other donors' samples. The chain recombines TRBV28 with TRBJ2-7, with D tentatively TRBD2 (5 bases). The sample consisted of naive CD8+ T cells from PBMCs. The CDR3 DNA reads as TGTGCCAGCACTCCTTATCGGGGAGCGACCGACTACGAGCAGTACTTC. It encodes CASTPYRGATDYEQYF.